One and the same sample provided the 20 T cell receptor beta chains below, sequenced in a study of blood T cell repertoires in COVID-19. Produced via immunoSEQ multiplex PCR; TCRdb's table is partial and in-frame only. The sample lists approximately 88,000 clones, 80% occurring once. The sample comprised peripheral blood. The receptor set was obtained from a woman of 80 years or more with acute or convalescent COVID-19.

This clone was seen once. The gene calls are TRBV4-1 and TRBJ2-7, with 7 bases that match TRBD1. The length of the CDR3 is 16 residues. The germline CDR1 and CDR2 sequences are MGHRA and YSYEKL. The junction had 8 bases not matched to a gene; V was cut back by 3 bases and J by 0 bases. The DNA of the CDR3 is TGCGCCAGCAGCCAGGACAATCGGGACAGCTCCTACGAGCAGTACTTC. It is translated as CASSQDNRDSSYEQYF.

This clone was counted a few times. The CDR3 nucleotides are TGTGCCAGTAGTAGTGGGCGGGGCCCCACAGATACGCAGTATTTT. This translates into CASSSGRGPTDTQYF. V is TRBV19 and J is TRBJ2-3; weak D call: TRBD2 (6 bases). Trimming removed 4 bases at V and 2 bases at J, with 13 bases between. The V gene's germline CDR1 is LNHDA and CDR2 SQIVND (reference sequence). This CDR3 is built from 15 residues. Looking up the rest from reference TRBV19 and TRBJ2-3 gives the full variable domain: DGGITQSPKYLFRKEGQNVTLSCEQNLNHDAMYWYRQDPGQGLRLIYYSQIVNDFQKGDIAEGYSVSREKKESFPLTVTSAQKNPTAFYLCASSSGRGPTDTQYFGPGTRLTVL.

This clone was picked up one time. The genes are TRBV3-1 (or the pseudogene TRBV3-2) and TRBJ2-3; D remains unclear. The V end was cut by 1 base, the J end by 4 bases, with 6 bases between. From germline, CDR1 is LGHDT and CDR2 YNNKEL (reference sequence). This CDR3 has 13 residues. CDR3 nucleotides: TGTGCCAGCAGCCAAGGTAGTGCAGATACGCAGTATTTT. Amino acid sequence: CASSQGSADTQYF.

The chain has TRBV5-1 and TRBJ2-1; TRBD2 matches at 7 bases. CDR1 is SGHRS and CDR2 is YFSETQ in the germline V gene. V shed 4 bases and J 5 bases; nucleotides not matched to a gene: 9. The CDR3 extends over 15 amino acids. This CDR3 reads CASSPGTTLDNEQFF. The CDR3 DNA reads TGCGCCAGCAGCCCCGGGACTACGCTAGACAATGAGCAGTTCTTC.

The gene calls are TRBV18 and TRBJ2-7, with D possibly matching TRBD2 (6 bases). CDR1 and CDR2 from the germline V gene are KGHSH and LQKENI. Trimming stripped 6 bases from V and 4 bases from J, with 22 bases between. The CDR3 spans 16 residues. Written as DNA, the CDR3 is TGTGCCAGCTCCCACGAATTAGACGGGAGTCAATACGAGCAGTACTTC. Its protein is CASSHELDGSQYEQYF.

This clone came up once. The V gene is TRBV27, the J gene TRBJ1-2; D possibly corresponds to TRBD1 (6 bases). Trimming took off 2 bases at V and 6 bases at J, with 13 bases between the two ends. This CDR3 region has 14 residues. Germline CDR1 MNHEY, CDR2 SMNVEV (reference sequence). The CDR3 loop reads CASSLGRGQDGYTF. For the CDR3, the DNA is TGTGCCAGCAGTTTAGGGCGGGGGCAGGATGGCTACACCTTC.

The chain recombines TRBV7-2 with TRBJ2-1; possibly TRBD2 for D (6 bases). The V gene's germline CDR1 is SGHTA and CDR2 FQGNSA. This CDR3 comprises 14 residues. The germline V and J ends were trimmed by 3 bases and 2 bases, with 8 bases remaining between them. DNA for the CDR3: TGTGCCAGCAGCTTTAGCGGACCCTACAATGAGCAGTTCTTC. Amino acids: CASSFSGPYNEQFF.

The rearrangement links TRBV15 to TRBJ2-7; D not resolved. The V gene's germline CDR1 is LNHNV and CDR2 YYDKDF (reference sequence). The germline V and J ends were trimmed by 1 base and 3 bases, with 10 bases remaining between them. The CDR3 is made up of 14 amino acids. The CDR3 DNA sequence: TGTGCCACCAGCAGAGCAGTCTCCAGCTACGAGCAGTACTTC. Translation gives CATSRAVSSYEQYF.

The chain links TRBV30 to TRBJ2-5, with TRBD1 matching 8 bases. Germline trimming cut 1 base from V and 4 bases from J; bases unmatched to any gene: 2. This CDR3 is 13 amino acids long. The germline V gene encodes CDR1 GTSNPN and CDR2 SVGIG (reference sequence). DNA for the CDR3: TGTGCCTGGAGTGGACAGGGGCGAGAGACCCAGTACTTC. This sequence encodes CAWSGQGRETQYF.

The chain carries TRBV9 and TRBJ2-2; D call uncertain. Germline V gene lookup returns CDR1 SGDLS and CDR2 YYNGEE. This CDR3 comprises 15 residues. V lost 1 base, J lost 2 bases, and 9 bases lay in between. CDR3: CASSVSPSNTGELFF. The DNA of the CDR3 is TGTGCCAGCAGCGTATCGCCCAGTAACACCGGGGAGCTGTTTTTT.

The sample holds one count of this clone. The CDR3 sequence is CASSGRYGNTIYF. CDR3 DNA: TGCGCCAGCAGTGGGCGTTATGGAAACACCATATATTTT. The chain couples TRBV23-1 to TRBJ1-3, with D uncertain. Being an ORF, TRBV23-1 has a function that is uncertain. Between the trimmed V and J ends, which lost 5 bases and 3 bases, there was a span of 8 bases. The length of the CDR3 is 13 residues.

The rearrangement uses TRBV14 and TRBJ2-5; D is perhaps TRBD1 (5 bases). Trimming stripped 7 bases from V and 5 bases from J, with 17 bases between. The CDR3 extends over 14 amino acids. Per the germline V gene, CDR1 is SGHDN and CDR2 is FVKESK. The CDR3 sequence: CASNLGVSGETQYF. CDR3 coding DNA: TGTGCCAGCAATCTAGGGGTCTCAGGGGAGACCCAGTACTTC.

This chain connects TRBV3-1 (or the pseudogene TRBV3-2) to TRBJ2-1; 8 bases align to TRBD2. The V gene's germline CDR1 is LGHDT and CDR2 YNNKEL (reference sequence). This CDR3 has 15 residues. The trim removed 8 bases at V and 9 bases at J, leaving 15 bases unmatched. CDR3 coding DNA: TGTGCCAGCTTGGGGGGTAGCGGGGTCTCAGTTGAGCAGTTCTTC. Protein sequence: CASLGGSGVSVEQFF.

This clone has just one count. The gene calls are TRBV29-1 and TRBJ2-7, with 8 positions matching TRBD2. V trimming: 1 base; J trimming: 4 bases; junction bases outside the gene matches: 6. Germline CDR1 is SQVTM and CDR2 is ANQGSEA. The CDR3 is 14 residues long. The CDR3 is CSVEARAGGYEQYF. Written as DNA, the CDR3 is TGCAGCGTTGAAGCGAGGGCGGGGGGTTACGAGCAGTACTTC.

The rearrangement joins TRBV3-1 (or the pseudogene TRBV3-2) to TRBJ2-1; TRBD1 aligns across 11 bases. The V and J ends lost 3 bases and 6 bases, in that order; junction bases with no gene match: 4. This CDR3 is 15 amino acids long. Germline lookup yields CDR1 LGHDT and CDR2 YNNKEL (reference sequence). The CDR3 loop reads CASSQMGTGGNEQFF. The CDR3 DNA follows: TGTGCCAGCAGCCAGATGGGGACAGGGGGCAATGAGCAGTTCTTC.

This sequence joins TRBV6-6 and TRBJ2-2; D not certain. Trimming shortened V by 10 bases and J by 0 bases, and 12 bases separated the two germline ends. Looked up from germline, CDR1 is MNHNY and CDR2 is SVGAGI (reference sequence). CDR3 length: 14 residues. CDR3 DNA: TGTGCCACCTCGCTCAACTCGAACACCGGGGAGCTGTTTTTT. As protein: CATSLNSNTGELFF.

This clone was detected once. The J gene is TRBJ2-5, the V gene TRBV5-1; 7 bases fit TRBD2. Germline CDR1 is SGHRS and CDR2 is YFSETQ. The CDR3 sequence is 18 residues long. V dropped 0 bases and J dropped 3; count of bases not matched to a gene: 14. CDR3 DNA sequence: TGCGCCAGCAGCTTGGCCGGACGGGGCGTGGGGAGGGAAGAGACCCAGTACTTC. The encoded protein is CASSLAGRGVGREETQYF.

CDR3 region: CASSPGAGTGPNTGELFF. CDR3 DNA sequence: TGCGCCAGCAGCCCTGGAGCTGGGACAGGGCCGAACACCGGGGAGCTGTTTTTT. The chain uses TRBV5-1 and TRBJ2-2, with 9 bases lining up with TRBD1. The CDR3 consists of 18 residues. Germline trimming cut 4 bases from V and 0 bases from J; bases unmatched to any gene: 10. Germline CDR1 is SGHRS and CDR2 is YFSETQ.

The CDR3 loop reads CASSFTGTGTHEQYF. The CDR3 DNA sequence: TGTGCCAGCAGCTTCACCGGGACAGGGACCCACGAGCAGTACTTC. The J gene is TRBJ2-7, the V gene TRBV11-2, with TRBD1 identical over 9 bases. This CDR3 has 15 amino acids. V trimming: 3 bases; J trimming: 5 bases; junction bases outside the gene matches: 8. Germline loops: CDR1 SGHAT, CDR2 FQNNGV.

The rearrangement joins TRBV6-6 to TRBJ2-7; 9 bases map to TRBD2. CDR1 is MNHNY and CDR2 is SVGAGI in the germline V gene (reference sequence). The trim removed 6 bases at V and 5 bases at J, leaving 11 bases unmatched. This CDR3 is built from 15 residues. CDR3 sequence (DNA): TGTGCCAGCAGATTTGGGGCGGGGGGGGACCACGAGCAGTACTTC. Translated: CASRFGAGGDHEQYF.